Only a few counts were recorded for the clone carrying this T cell receptor (beta chain). Its matching antigen is unknown. CDR3 length equals 12 residues. Trimming removed 9 bases from V and 3 bases from J, with 12 bases in between. Looked up from germline, CDR1 is MNHNY and CDR2 is SVGAGI (reference sequence). This sample was taken from a study of radiotherapy plus CTLA-4 blockade in lung cancer. Study-wide context: Across the patients, objective responses occurred in about 19%, and disease control in over 25%. Overall study findings and caveats: Per reports, early blood T cell clone dynamics, plus interferon-beta, forecast response most strongly. Clones derived from tumor TCRs expanded in blood after radiotherapy plus ipilimumab.

Libraries were prepared by immunoSEQ multiplex PCR; TCRdb keeps only in-frame clonotypes and omits some of them. The sample contains around 80,000 clones, 60% to 85% of which appear only once. This TCR derives from a human donor with non-small cell lung cancer whose response to radiotherapy plus ipilimumab could not be evaluated. Some clones in this sample may be carry-over from other donors' samples. The sample in question was peripheral blood, obtained from a patient treated with radiotherapy plus ipilimumab. V is TRBV6-6 and J is TRBJ2-7; the D is unclear. This CDR3 reads CASSTILYEQYF. The CDR3 DNA is TGTGCCAGTTCCACTATTCTCTACGAGCAGTACTTC.